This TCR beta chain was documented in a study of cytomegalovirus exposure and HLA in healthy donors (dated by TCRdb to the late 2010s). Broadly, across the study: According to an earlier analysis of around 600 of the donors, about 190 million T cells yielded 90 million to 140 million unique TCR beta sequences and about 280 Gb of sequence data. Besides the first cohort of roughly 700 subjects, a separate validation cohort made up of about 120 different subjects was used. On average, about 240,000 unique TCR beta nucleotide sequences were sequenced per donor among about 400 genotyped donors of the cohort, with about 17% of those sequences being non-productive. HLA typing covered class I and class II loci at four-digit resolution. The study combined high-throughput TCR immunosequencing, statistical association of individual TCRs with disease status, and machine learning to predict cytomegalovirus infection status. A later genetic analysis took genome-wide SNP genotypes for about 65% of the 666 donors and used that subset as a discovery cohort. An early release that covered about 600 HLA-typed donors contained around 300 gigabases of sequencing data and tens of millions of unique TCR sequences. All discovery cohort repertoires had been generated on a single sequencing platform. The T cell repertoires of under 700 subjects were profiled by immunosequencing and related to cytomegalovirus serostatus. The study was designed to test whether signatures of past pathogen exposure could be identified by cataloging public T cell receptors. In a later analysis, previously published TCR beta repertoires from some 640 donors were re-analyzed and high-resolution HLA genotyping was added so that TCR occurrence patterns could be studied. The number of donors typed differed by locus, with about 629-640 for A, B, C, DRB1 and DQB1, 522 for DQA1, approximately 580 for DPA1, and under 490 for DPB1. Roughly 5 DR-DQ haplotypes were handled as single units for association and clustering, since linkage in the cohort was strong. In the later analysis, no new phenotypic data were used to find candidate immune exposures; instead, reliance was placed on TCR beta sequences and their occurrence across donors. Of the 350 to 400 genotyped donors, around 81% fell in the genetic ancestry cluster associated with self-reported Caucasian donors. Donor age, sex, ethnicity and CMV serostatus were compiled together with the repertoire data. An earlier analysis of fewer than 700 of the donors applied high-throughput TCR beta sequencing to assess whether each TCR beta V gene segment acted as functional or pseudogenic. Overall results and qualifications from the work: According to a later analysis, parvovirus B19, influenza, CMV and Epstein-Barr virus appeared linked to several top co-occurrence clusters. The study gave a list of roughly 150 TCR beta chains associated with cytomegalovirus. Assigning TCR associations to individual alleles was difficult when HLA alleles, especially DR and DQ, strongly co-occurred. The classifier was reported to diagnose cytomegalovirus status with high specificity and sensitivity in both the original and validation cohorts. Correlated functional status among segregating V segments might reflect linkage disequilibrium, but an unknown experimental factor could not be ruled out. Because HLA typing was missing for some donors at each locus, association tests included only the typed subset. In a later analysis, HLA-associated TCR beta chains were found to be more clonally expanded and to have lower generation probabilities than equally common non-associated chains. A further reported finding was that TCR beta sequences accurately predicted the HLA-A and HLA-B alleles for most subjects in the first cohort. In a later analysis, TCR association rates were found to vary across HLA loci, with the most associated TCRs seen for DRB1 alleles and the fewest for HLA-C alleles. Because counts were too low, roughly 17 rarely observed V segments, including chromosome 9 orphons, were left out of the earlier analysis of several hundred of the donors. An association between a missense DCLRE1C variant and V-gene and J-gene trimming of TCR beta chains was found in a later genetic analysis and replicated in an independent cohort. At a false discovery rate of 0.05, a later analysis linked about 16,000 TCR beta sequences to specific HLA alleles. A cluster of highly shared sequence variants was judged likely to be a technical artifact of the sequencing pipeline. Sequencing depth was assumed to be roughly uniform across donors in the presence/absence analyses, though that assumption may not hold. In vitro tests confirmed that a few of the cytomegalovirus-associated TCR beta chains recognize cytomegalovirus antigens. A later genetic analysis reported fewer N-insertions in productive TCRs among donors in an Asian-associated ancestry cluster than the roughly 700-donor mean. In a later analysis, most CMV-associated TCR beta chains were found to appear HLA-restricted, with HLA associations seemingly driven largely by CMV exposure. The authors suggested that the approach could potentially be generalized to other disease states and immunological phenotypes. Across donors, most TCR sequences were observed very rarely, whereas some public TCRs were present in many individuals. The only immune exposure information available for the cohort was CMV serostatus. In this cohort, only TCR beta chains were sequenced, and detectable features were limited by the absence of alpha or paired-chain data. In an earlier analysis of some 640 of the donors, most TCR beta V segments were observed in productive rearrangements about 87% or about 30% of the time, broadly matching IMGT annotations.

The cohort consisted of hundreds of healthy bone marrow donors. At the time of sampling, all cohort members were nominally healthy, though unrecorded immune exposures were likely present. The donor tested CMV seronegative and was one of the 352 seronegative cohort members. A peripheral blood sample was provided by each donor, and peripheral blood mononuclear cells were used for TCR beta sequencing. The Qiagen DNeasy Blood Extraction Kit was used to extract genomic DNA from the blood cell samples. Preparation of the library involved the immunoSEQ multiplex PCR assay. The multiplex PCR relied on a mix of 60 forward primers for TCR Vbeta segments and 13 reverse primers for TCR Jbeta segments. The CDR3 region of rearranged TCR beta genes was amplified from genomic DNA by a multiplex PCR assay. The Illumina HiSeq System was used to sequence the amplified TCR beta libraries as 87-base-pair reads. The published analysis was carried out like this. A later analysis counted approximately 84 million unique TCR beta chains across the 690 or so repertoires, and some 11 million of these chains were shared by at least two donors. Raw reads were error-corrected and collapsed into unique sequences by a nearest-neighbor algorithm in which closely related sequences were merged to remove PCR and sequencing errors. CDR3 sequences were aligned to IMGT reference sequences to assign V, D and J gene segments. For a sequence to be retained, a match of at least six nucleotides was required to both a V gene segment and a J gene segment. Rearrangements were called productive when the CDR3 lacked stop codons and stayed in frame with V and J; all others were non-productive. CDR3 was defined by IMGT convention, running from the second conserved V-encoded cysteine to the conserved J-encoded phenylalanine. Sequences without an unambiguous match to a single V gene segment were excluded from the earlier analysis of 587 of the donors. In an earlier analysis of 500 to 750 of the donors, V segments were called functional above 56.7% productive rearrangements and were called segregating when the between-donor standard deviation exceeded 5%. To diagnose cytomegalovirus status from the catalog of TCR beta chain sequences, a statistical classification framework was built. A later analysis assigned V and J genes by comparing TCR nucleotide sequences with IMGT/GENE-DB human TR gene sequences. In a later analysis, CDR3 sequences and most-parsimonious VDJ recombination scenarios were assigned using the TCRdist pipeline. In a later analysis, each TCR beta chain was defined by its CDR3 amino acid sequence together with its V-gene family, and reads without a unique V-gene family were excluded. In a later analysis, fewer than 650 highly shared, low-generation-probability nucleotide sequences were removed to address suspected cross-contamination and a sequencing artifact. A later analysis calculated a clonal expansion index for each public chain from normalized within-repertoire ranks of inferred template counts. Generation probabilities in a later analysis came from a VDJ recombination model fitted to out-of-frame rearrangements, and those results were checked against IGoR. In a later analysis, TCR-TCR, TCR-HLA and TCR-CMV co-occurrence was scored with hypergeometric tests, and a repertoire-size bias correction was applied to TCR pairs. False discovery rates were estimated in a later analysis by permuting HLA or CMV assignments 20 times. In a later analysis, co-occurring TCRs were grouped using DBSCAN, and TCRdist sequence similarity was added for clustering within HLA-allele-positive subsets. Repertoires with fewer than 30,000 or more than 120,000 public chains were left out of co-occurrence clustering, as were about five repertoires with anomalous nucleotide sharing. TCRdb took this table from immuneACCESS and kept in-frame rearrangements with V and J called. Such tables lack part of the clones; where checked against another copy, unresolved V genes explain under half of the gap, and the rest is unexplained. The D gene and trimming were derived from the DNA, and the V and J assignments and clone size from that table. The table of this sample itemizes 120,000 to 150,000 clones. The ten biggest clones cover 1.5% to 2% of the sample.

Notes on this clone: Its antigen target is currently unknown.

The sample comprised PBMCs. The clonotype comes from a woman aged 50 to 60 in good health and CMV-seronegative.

CDR3 loop: CASNLQGASSYEQYF. The bases are TGTGCCAGCAATTTACAGGGGGCGAGCTCCTACGAGCAGTACTTC. The V and J genes are TRBV2 and TRBJ2-7; TRBD1 agrees with 9 junctional bases. V loses 7 bases at its end and J loses 0 bases; junction bases beyond the gene matches: 7. The CDR3 numbers 15 residues from cysteine through phenylalanine. Of the read, only the CDR3 DNA is kept; its 45 bases are in frame from base 1. CDR1 is given as SNHLY and CDR2 as FYNNEI, both from the germline V gene.